Shown below are 30 T cell receptor beta chains from a single sample sequenced in a study of blood T cells in healthy people across ages. Through a sample-barcoded 5' primer and a J-beta primer mix, a second PCR was run for roughly 6 to 11 cycles. TCRdb redid the calling of the 5' RACE reads with MiXCR, one entry per CDR3 protein. This table holds about 1.5 million distinct CDR3 sequences, less than 45% found once. The sequenced sample consisted of blood. All receptors derive from a woman aged 18-29 years in good health.

This clonotype turned up a few times. The gene calls are TRBV11-2 and TRBJ1-1; D remains unclear. Trimming left V 5 bases short and J 8 bases short, with 15 bases between. This CDR3 has 13 amino acids. Per the germline V gene, CDR1 is SGHAT and CDR2 is FQNNGV. CDR3 in DNA: TGTGCCAGCAGCGCAGTAGACCCAATAGAAGCTTTCTTT. Protein sequence: CASSAVDPIEAFF.

This clonotype was picked up a small number of times. This chain links TRBV20-1 with TRBJ2-3, with 9 bases matching TRBD2. J was trimmed by 2 bases and V by 2 bases; bases with no gene match: 8. CDR1 DFQATT and CDR2 SNEGSKA come from the germline V gene (reference sequence). This CDR3 is 16 amino acids long. CDR3 bases: TGCAGTGCTAGACGAGGGACTAGCCTGTACACAGATACGCAGTATTTT. It is translated as CSARRGTSLYTDTQYF.

This clonotype was counted only a few times. The gene calls are TRBV29-1 and TRBJ2-3, with D hard to call. The germline V and J ends were trimmed by 5 bases and 2 bases, with 5 bases remaining between them. Per the germline V gene, CDR1 is SQVTM and CDR2 is ANQGSEA. The CDR3 is 11 residues long. CDR3 nucleotides: TGCAGCGTTAGGTACACAGATACGCAGTATTTT. Protein: CSVRYTDTQYF.

This clonotype was recorded a few times. The chain combines TRBV20-1 with TRBJ2-1; 8 bases align to TRBD2. Germline V gene data show CDR1 as DFQATT and CDR2 as SNEGSKA (reference sequence). V lost 2 bases, J lost 7 bases, and 4 bases stayed unmatched. There are 13 residues in the CDR3. CDR3 in amino acids: CSARLAGENEQFF. The CDR3 DNA reads TGCAGTGCTAGACTAGCGGGTGAAAATGAGCAGTTCTTC.

The genes are TRBV11-2 and TRBJ2-2; 9 bases map to TRBD2. In germline, CDR1 is SGHAT, CDR2 FQNNGV. V trimming: 5 bases; J trimming: 5 bases; junction bases outside the gene matches: 6. This CDR3 is 15 amino acids long. CDR3 nucleotide sequence: TGTGCCAGCAGCACTGCGGGGGGGCGGACCGGGGAGCTGTTTTTT. Its protein product is CASSTAGGRTGELFF.

This chain joins TRBV27 and TRBJ2-4, with 9 bases identical to TRBD1. The CDR3 totals 15 residues. CDR1 and CDR2 (germline): MNHEY, SMNVEV (reference sequence). The V gene end was trimmed by 5 bases and the J gene end by 13 bases; junction bases not matched to a gene: 15. CDR3 in DNA: TGTGCCAGCAGTGCGGTAACAGGGGGCGTCAATGAGCAGTACTTC. Amino acids: CASSAVTGGVNEQYF.

The gene calls are TRBV14 and TRBJ2-1; tentatively, D is TRBD2 (6 bases). The germline CDR1 and CDR2 sequences are SGHDN and FVKESK. V lost 6 bases and J lost 2, with 11 bases in between. This CDR3 spans 14 amino acids. The CDR3 sequence is CASRMGGTYNEQFF. In nucleotides, the CDR3 is TGTGCCAGCAGAATGGGGGGAACCTACAATGAGCAGTTCTTC.

This clonotype was seen once. CDR3 DNA: TGTGCCAGCAGTGAAGCTGGCAGGGGCTACGAGCAGTACTTC. It is translated as CASSEAGRGYEQYF. The V gene is TRBV25-1, the J gene TRBJ2-4, with a tentative D call TRBD1 (6 bases). The last part of the DNA fits TRBJ2-7 better; the J call may be wrong. CDR1 is MGHDK and CDR2 is SYGVNS in the germline V gene. This CDR3 has 14 amino acids.

The V and J genes are TRBV29-1 and TRBJ1-2; 7 bases are shared with TRBD1. The CDR3 length is 14 residues. V was pared by 5 bases and J by 2 bases, with 8 bases of the junction left unmatched. CDR1 and CDR2 from the germline V gene are SQVTM and ANQGSEA. The CDR3 here is CSVLFQGENYGYTF. The CDR3 nucleotides read TGCAGCGTTCTTTTTCAGGGGGAGAACTATGGCTACACCTTC.

The chain recombines TRBV7-9 with TRBJ2-5; D might be TRBD2 (5 bases). The CDR3 is 15 residues long. The germline V gene has CDR1 SEHNR and CDR2 FQNEAQ (reference sequence). V lost 1 base and J 5 bases, leaving 14 bases between the germline ends. The CDR3 here is CASSLVAGEDETQYF. CDR3 bases: TGTGCCAGCAGCTTAGTCGCGGGTGAGGATGAGACCCAGTACTTC.

This clonotype was seen more than once but under ten times. This sequence joins TRBV20-1 and TRBJ1-1; tentative D call: TRBD1 (6 bases). V lost 6 bases and J lost 0, with 11 bases in between. CDR1 is DFQATT and CDR2 is SNEGSKA in the germline V gene (reference sequence). The CDR3 covers 13 residues. The CDR3 DNA sequence: TGCAGTGCAAGACAGGACCTGAACACTGAAGCTTTCTTT. Translating it yields CSARQDLNTEAFF.

This CDR3 is CASSHLIAGSSYNEQFF. In DNA, the CDR3 is TGTGCCAGCAGTCATCTCATAGCGGGGAGCTCCTACAATGAGCAGTTCTTC. The chain carries TRBV28 and TRBJ2-1, with 8 bases lining up with TRBD2. This CDR3 has 17 amino acids. J gave up 0 bases and V 5 bases, and 9 bases lay outside the gene matches. CDR1 and CDR2 (germline): MDHEN, SYDVKM.

The V call is TRBV20-1, the J call TRBJ2-1; D is possibly TRBD1 (6 bases). Germline V gene data show CDR1 as DFQATT and CDR2 as SNEGSKA (reference sequence). The length of the CDR3 is 15 residues. The V end lost 6 bases, the J end lost 6 bases, and 21 bases lay between the germline ends. The CDR3: CSAEFPARGGNEQFF. DNA for the CDR3: TGCAGTGCCGAATTCCCGGCTAGAGGGGGCAATGAGCAGTTCTTC.

The chain carries TRBV4-3 and TRBJ1-2; D is undetermined. Trimming removed 0 bases at V and 8 bases at J, with 13 bases between. The germline gives CDR1 LGHNA, CDR2 YSLEER. This CDR3 spans 14 amino acids. CDR3 residues: CASSQDLGYMGYTF. CDR3 nucleotides: TGCGCCAGCAGCCAAGATCTTGGTTATATGGGCTACACCTTC.

In its sample, this clonotype was seen many times. V usage is TRBV7-9 and J usage is TRBJ2-3; D possibly uses TRBD1 or TRBD2 (6 bases each). V shed 4 bases and J shed 5 bases, with 13 bases lying between them. Germline-derived CDR1 and CDR2 are SEHNR and FQNEAQ (reference sequence). The CDR3 runs 14 residues. CDR3 protein: CASSSTEGGDTQYF. CDR3 in DNA: TGTGCCAGCAGCTCCACGGAGGGGGGAGATACGCAGTATTTT.

In DNA, the CDR3 is TGCGCCAGCAGCCAAGAAGTCCAGGGGCTCGACAATGAGCAGTTCTTC. Translating it yields CASSQEVQGLDNEQFF. The gene calls are TRBV4-1 and TRBJ2-1; perhaps TRBD1 as D (6 bases). The CDR3 spans 16 residues. The germline V gene has CDR1 MGHRA and CDR2 YSYEKL. Trimming removed 0 bases from V and 5 bases from J, with 14 bases in between.

The chain employs TRBV3-1 and TRBJ2-3, with 7 bases matching TRBD2. The CDR3 spans 15 residues. The germline gives CDR1 LGHDT, CDR2 YNNKEL (reference sequence). The trim removed 4 bases at V and 0 bases at J, leaving 4 bases unmatched. CDR3 nucleotides: TGTGCCAGCAGCCCTACTAGCGCCAGCACAGATACGCAGTATTTT. Its translation: CASSPTSASTDTQYF.

CDR3 sequence reads: CSADSFSGANVLTF. DNA for the CDR3: TGCAGTGCTGACAGTTTCTCTGGGGCCAACGTCCTGACTTTC. V and J are TRBV20-1 and TRBJ2-6; D possibly corresponds to TRBD1 (5 bases). CDR1 is DFQATT and CDR2 is SNEGSKA in the germline V gene (reference sequence). The V end was cut by 5 bases, the J end by 0 bases, with 8 bases between. This CDR3 region has 14 residues.

V usage is TRBV11-2 and J usage is TRBJ2-1; 8 bases map to TRBD2. The CDR3 extends over 16 amino acids. V dropped 4 bases and J dropped 8; count of bases not matched to a gene: 13. Germline values: CDR1 SGHAT, CDR2 FQNNGV. This chain's CDR3 is CASSYHARTSFYEQFF. The DNA for the CDR3 is TGTGCCAGCAGCTACCACGCCAGGACTAGCTTCTATGAGCAGTTCTTC. The full variable domain, completed using reference TRBV11-2 and TRBJ2-1, is EAGVAQSPRYKIIEKRQSVAFWCNPISGHATLYWYQQILGQGPKLLIQFQNNGVVDDSQLPKDRFSAERLKGVDSTLKIQPAKLEDSAVYLCASSYHARTSFYEQFFGPGTRLTVL.

This clonotype appeared many times. The J gene is TRBJ2-7, the V gene TRBV29-1, with D unclear. Germline CDR1 is SQVTM and CDR2 is ANQGSEA. The CDR3 totals 11 residues. V shed 7 bases and J shed 2 bases, with 9 bases lying between them. The DNA of the CDR3 is TGCAGCGCCGCCTATACCTACGAGCAGTACTTC. Its protein is CSAAYTYEQYF.

The chain couples TRBV21-1 to TRBJ1-2. TRBV21-1 is an annotated pseudogene. CDR3 size: 14 residues. The CDR3 coding sequence is TGTGCCGGCAGCTCACGGACGGGTCAAGGAGGCTACACCTTC. Protein product: CAGSSRTGQGGYTF.

This chain connects TRBV20-1 to TRBJ2-3; no definite D call. The ends were cut back, 6 bases at V and 3 bases at J, with 16 bases in the middle. Looked up from germline, CDR1 is DFQATT and CDR2 is SNEGSKA (reference sequence). CDR3 length equals 14 residues. The CDR3 DNA reads TGCAGTGCGGACCCCGTGGGTCCGACAGATACGCAGTATTTT. It specifies CSADPVGPTDTQYF.

The J gene is TRBJ1-3, the V gene TRBV6-6; the D gene is possibly TRBD1 (5 bases). The V end was cut by 2 bases, the J end by 4 bases, with 9 bases between. The germline gives CDR1 MNHNY, CDR2 SVGAGI (reference sequence). The CDR3 spans 14 residues. The CDR3: CASSYEGVGNTIYF. The CDR3 nucleotides read TGTGCCAGCAGTTACGAAGGGGTCGGAAACACCATATATTTT.

V gene TRBV2 combines with J gene TRBJ1-6, with 8 bases fitting TRBD1. V dropped 2 bases and J dropped 9; count of bases not matched to a gene: 3. CDR3 length: 14 amino acids. Per the germline V gene, CDR1 is SNHLY and CDR2 is FYNNEI. The CDR3 DNA sequence: TGTGCCAGCAGTGAAAGGACAGGGTTTTCACCCCTCCACTTT. As protein: CASSERTGFSPLHF.

CDR3 loop: CASSARGINEQFF. The CDR3 DNA sequence: TGCGCCAGCAGCGCCCGGGGAATAAATGAGCAGTTCTTC. The rearrangement joins TRBV5-1 to TRBJ2-1; D may be TRBD2 (5 bases). This CDR3 region has 13 residues. CDR1 and CDR2 from the germline V gene are SGHRS and YFSETQ. With 4 bases removed from V and 7 bases from J, the gap between germline ends came to 12 bases.

This clonotype was seen a handful of times. V and J are TRBV7-2 and TRBJ1-2, with unresolved D. Between the trimmed V and J ends, which lost 1 base and 4 bases, there was a span of 10 bases. CDR3 size: 14 residues. Germline V gives CDR1 SGHTA, CDR2 FQGNSA. The CDR3 here is CASSLVTASYGYTF. In DNA form, the CDR3 reads TGTGCCAGCAGCTTAGTTACAGCCTCCTATGGCTACACCTTC.

The rearrangement links TRBV18 to TRBJ2-1, with D maybe TRBD2 (5 bases). The CDR3 runs 15 residues. The V gene's germline CDR1 is KGHSH and CDR2 LQKENI. V shed 0 bases and J shed 9 bases, with 15 bases lying between them. The CDR3 coding sequence is TGTGCCAGCTCACCACCTGGGAGATCCGTCCCTGAGCAGTTCTTC. The encoded protein is CASSPPGRSVPEQFF.

This clonotype came up a few times. This CDR3 reads CASSLYGDPPYEQYF. The CDR3, as DNA: TGTGCCAGCAGCTTATATGGGGACCCCCCCTACGAGCAGTACTTC. The rearrangement links TRBV7-3 to TRBJ2-7, with D perhaps TRBD1 or TRBD2 (5 bases each). The V gene's germline CDR1 is SGHTA and CDR2 FQGTGA. Deletions cut 2 bases from V and 2 bases from J, with 13 bases between. CDR3 length: 15 amino acids.

V is TRBV20-1 and J is TRBJ2-4, with 9 bases identical to TRBD2. The J call may be incorrect, as the DNA end agrees better with TRBJ2-7. Germline V gene sequence: CDR1 DFQATT, CDR2 SNEGSKA (reference sequence). This CDR3 is built from 15 residues. CDR3 coding DNA: TGCAGTGCTAGCCTAGCGGGACTGCTGACCTACGAGCAGTACTTC. This gives the protein CSASLAGLLTYEQYF.

The chain has TRBV25-1 and TRBJ2-5; possible D gene TRBD2, 6 bases. CDR3 size: 14 residues. The V and J ends lost 5 bases and 1 base respectively, with 11 bases between them. Germline V gene data show CDR1 as MGHDK and CDR2 as SYGVNS. The CDR3 coding sequence is TGTGCCAGCAGTTCCGCGGGGTCCCAAGAGACCCAGTACTTC. This codes for CASSSAGSQETQYF.